One and the same sample provided the 20 T cell receptor beta chains below, sequenced in a study of beta chain features in type 1 diabetes. General study points: Moderate but significant shortening of TCRB CDR3s was recorded in all four CD4+ subsets from Type 1 diabetes patients.

Their antigens remain unidentified. Sequenced material consisted of expressed TCRB transcripts (all of the isolated RNA was reverse transcribed). Clones were sequenced by immunoSEQ multiplex PCR, and TCRdb holds only the in-frame ones, with some missing. The sample yields a few hundred thousand clones, around 25% seen once. Sequenced: naive CD4+ T cells from blood. All receptors derive from a woman aged 25-40 years with type 1 diabetes.

The chain joins TRBV28 to TRBJ2-3; the D is unclear. The CDR3 has 12 residues. Trimming took off 6 bases at V and 4 bases at J, with 8 bases between the two ends. Germline assignment: CDR1 MDHEN and CDR2 SYDVKM. This CDR3 is CASSTAADTQYF. The CDR3 DNA sequence: TGTGCCAGCAGCACAGCCGCAGATACGCAGTATTTT.

This clone was detected only a few times. The J gene is TRBJ2-5, the V gene TRBV15; TRBD1 is a possible D gene (5 bases). The V end was cut by 0 bases, the J end by 2 bases, with 7 bases between. The germline V gene has CDR1 LNHNV and CDR2 YYDKDF (reference sequence). CDR3 length: 14 residues. DNA of the CDR3: TGTGCCACCAGCAGAGATCAGGGTCAAGAGACCCAGTACTTC. It specifies CATSRDQGQETQYF. Using reference TRBV15 and TRBJ2-5 for the parts outside the CDR3, the full variable domain is DAMVIQNPRYQVTQFGKPVTLSCSQTLNHNVMYWYQQKSSQAPKLLFHYYDKDFNNEADTPDNFQSRRPNTSFCFLDIRSPGLGDTAMYLCATSRDQGQETQYFGPGTRLLVL.

This clone has only a few counts. The chain joins TRBV28 to TRBJ1-2, with 8 bases lining up with TRBD1. The CDR3 is made up of 12 amino acids. In germline, CDR1 is MDHEN, CDR2 SYDVKM. Trimming removed 3 bases from V and 6 bases from J; junction bases left unmatched: 0. CDR3: CASSLTGDGYTF. In DNA, the CDR3 is TGTGCCAGCAGTTTGACAGGGGATGGCTACACCTTC.

V usage is TRBV9 and J usage is TRBJ1-1; TRBD1 matches 9 bases. Germline V gives CDR1 SGDLS, CDR2 YYNGEE. V trimming: 4 bases; J trimming: 6 bases; junction bases outside the gene matches: 7. The CDR3 covers 14 residues. The CDR3 DNA reads TGTGCCAGCAGCCCGAACAGGGGGCGCGCTGAAGCTTTCTTT. Translated: CASSPNRGRAEAFF. The full variable domain, with the rest looked up from reference TRBV9 and TRBJ1-1, is DSGVTQTPKHLITATGQRVTLRCSPRSGDLSVYWYQQSLDQGLQFLIQYYNGEERAKGNILERFSAQQFPDLHSELNLSSLELGDSALYFCASSPNRGRAEAFFGQGTRLTVV.

This clone has a handful of counts. The chain has TRBV5-1 and TRBJ2-4; 8 nucleotides match TRBD2. This CDR3 contains 16 residues. With V trimmed by 0 bases and J by 0 bases, 2 bases remained unmatched. Germline V gene lookup returns CDR1 SGHRS and CDR2 YFSETQ. The CDR3 is CASSLDLAGAKNIQYF. Written as DNA, the CDR3 is TGCGCCAGCAGCTTGGATCTAGCGGGAGCCAAAAACATTCAGTACTTC.

To note about this clone: At one end the junction does not follow the germline gene, possibly because of a read error. The J gene is TRBJ2-7, the V gene TRBV7-2; D perhaps matches TRBD1 (5 bases). CDR1 SGHTA and CDR2 FQGNSA come from the germline V gene. The CDR3 has 13 amino acids. CDR3 sequence: CASSLSRSSGAKF. The CDR3 bases are TGTGCCAGCAGCTTATCGAGGTCTAGTGGGGCGAAATTC.

This sequence joins TRBV28 and TRBJ2-4, with 7 bases that match TRBD2. The CDR3 loop spans 14 amino acids. With V trimmed by 3 bases and J by 9 bases, 8 bases remained unmatched. Germline CDR1 MDHEN, CDR2 SYDVKM. In nucleotides, the CDR3 is TGTGCCAGCAGTTTGCGGGGGAGCTGGGCCATTCAGTACTTC. Its translation is CASSLRGSWAIQYF.

The chain joins TRBV6-6 to TRBJ1-4, with a weak D call TRBD1 (5 bases). V shed 4 bases and J shed 8 bases, with 11 bases lying between them. The CDR3 consists of 13 residues. CDR1 is MNHNY and CDR2 is SVGAGI in the germline V gene (reference sequence). The CDR3 DNA reads as TGTGCCAGCAGTTCGGGACTACGCGAAAAACTGTTTTTT. Protein: CASSSGLREKLFF.

CDR3 DNA sequence: TGTGCCAGCTTACCGGGACTAGCGGGAGTTAATGAGCAGTTCTTC. Protein product: CASLPGLAGVNEQFF. The rearrangement links TRBV18 to TRBJ2-1; 14 bases align to TRBD2. The ends lost 7 bases at V and 7 bases at J; junction bases unmatched: 6. The CDR3 has 15 residues. Germline V gene data show CDR1 as KGHSH and CDR2 as LQKENI.

The chain employs TRBV5-1 and TRBJ2-5; no definite D call. Trimming took off 1 base at V and 1 base at J, with 8 bases between the two ends. The CDR3 is 14 residues long. Germline V CDR1 and CDR2: SGHRS, YFSETQ. In DNA, the CDR3 is TGCGCCAGCAGCTTGAACAGTTTCCAAGAGACCCAGTACTTC. Translation: CASSLNSFQETQYF.

The rearrangement uses TRBV5-6 and TRBJ2-1, with D possibly matching TRBD1 (5 bases). Germline V gene sequence: CDR1 SGHDT, CDR2 YYEEEE. The germline V and J ends were trimmed by 4 bases and 8 bases, with 22 bases remaining between them. CDR3 length: 16 amino acids. CDR3 in DNA: TGTGCCAGCAGCCGGCGGACGGTCCAAACAGGAGATGAGCAGTTCTTC. Protein: CASSRRTVQTGDEQFF.

V gene TRBV27 combines with J gene TRBJ2-1; TRBD2 is a possible D gene (6 bases). The CDR3 contains 15 residues. Germline loops: CDR1 MNHEY, CDR2 SMNVEV (reference sequence). V gave up 4 bases and J gave up 6 bases, with 16 bases separating them. In DNA form, the CDR3 reads TGTGCCAGCAGTTACGGGAGATCGTCGGGCAATGAGCAGTTCTTC. Amino acid sequence: CASSYGRSSGNEQFF.

J is TRBJ1-2 and V is TRBV18; maybe TRBD1 (6 bases). The CDR3 extends over 14 amino acids. Germline CDR1 KGHSH, CDR2 LQKENI. V lost 3 bases to trimming and J lost 3 bases, with 11 bases between them. The CDR3 spells CASSPSTGHYGYTF. The CDR3, as DNA: TGTGCCAGCTCACCGTCGACAGGACACTATGGCTACACCTTC.

This sequence joins TRBV2 and TRBJ1-5, with TRBD1 matching over 7 bases. Germline V gene lookup returns CDR1 SNHLY and CDR2 FYNNEI. This CDR3 contains 14 residues. With V trimmed by 5 bases and J by 6 bases, 7 bases remained unmatched. CDR3 sequence: CASSWGRQGQPQHF. CDR3 nucleotide sequence: TGTGCCAGCAGTTGGGGTCGACAGGGTCAGCCCCAGCATTTT.

The V call is TRBV2, the J call TRBJ2-1; 14 bases line up with TRBD2. CDR3 length: 18 amino acids. The V segment lost 6 bases and the J segment 8 bases; nucleotides outside the gene matches: 15. The germline V gene has CDR1 SNHLY and CDR2 FYNNEI. CDR3 region: CASRGLMMTSGRVYEQFF. The CDR3 DNA reads TGTGCCAGCAGAGGACTCATGATGACTAGCGGGAGGGTTTATGAGCAGTTCTTC.

This clone has more than one count but fewer than ten. V usage is TRBV7-8 and J usage is TRBJ2-3; D might be TRBD2 (7 bases). Deletions cut 2 bases from V and 3 bases from J, with 15 bases between. The CDR3 is 16 amino acids. Germline V gives CDR1 SGHVS, CDR2 FQNEAQ. This chain's CDR3 is CASSLRGRERTDTQYF. CDR3 nucleotides: TGTGCCAGCAGCTTACGGGGGCGGGAGCGTACAGATACGCAGTATTTT.

This chain links TRBV2 with TRBJ2-1; 11 bases align to TRBD2. The length of the CDR3 is 13 residues. Germline V gene sequence: CDR1 SNHLY, CDR2 FYNNEI. The junction had 3 bases not matched to a gene; V was cut back by 11 bases and J by 3 bases. CDR3 coding DNA: TGTGCCTCCCTAGCGGGAGGCTACAATGAGCAGTTCTTC. It translates to CASLAGGYNEQFF.

The gene calls are TRBV6-5 and TRBJ1-2; 7 bases agree with TRBD1. This CDR3 comprises 15 residues. The V and J ends lost 2 bases and 4 bases, in that order; junction bases with no gene match: 7. The V gene's germline CDR1 is MNHEY and CDR2 SVGAGI. CDR3 nucleotide sequence: TGTGCCAGCAGTTACGGATGGGACAGAGCCTATGGCTACACCTTC. Its translation is CASSYGWDRAYGYTF.

This clone appeared a few times. The J gene is TRBJ2-1, the V gene TRBV18; TRBD2 agrees at 11 bases. J was trimmed by 7 bases and V by 3 bases; bases with no gene match: 2. The CDR3 length is 14 residues. Germline V CDR1 and CDR2: KGHSH, LQKENI. The CDR3 DNA is TGTGCCAGCTCACCGACTAGCGGGGAGAATGAGCAGTTCTTC. Translated, it gives CASSPTSGENEQFF.

This clone was detected only a few times. The gene calls are TRBV18 and TRBJ2-7, with D maybe TRBD2 (6 bases). Trimming removed 6 bases from V and 6 bases from J, with 18 bases in between. This CDR3 comprises 14 residues. Germline assignment: CDR1 KGHSH and CDR2 LQKENI. CDR3 coding DNA: TGTGCCAGCTCCCCTGGCGGGAAGGATGGCGAGCAGTACTTC. This gives the protein CASSPGGKDGEQYF.